Listed below are T cell receptor beta chains from one sample, sequenced in a study of blood T cell repertoires in COVID-19. Measured with immunoSEQ multiplex PCR; TCRdb has only the in-frame clones, and not every one. The data hold more than 250,000 clones, with around 90% observed a single time. Sequencing was performed on PBMCs or T cells enriched from blood (not recorded which). The receptors shown here come from a woman aged 40 to 50 who had recovered from COVID-19. Each CDR3 is given without its conserved first and last residue. The D gene is left open where the match is weak. For some rows the clone size is stated as once, few or many, or as a class when expanded; others skip it.

TRBJ2-1 TRBV18 - - ASSPNRNEQF
TRBJ1-2 TRBV12-3/TRBV12-4 - - ASSLVMLGAHT
TRBJ2-2 TRBV13 - TRBD1 ASSSNRGGELF
TRBJ1-2 TRBV9 - TRBD1 ASSLYGDRVNYGYT
TRBJ1-2 TRBV2 - TRBD1 ASSTGGRTYGYT
TRBJ2-5 TRBV10-3 - TRBD2 AISEGLAGGQETQY
TRBJ1-1 TRBV18 - - ASSPQIGGAVTEAF
TRBJ1-1 TRBV7-2 - - ASSLARERTEAF
TRBJ2-1 TRBV7-2 - - ASSTHRTGEQF
TRBJ2-6 TRBV28 - - ASSFHSGANVLT
TRBJ2-5 TRBV19 few TRBD1 ASSPGQGVGQETQY
TRBJ2-5 TRBV5-1 once - ASSWALQETQY
TRBJ1-3 TRBV18 - - ASSPGGGSSGNTIY
TRBJ1-6 TRBV10-1 - TRBD1 ASSESWDSSYNSPLH
TRBJ1-2 TRBV6-4 few - ASSDVFSRQTYYGYT
TRBJ2-1 TRBV19 - TRBD1 ASTGGTYNEQF
TRBJ1-6 TRBV6-1 - - ASSEAGTTPNSPLH
TRBJ1-4 TRBV3-1/TRBV3-2 - - ASSPARGATNEKLF
TRBJ2-4 TRBV29-1 - TRBD2 SVEAGGVLAKNIQY
TRBJ2-7 TRBV3-1/TRBV3-2 - TRBD2 ASSHAHPGLADYEQY
TRBJ2-5 TRBV7-9 - TRBD2 ASSSARTSKETQY
TRBJ1-3 TRBV5-1 - - ASSLDPRNTIY
TRBJ1-2 TRBV19 - - ASSIRQYGYT
TRBJ2-1 TRBV12-3/TRBV12-4 - - ASSFLESNEQF
TRBJ2-7 TRBV28 - - ASSLFGGNSYEQY
TRBJ2-7 TRBV14 few - ASSQDVSYEQY
TRBJ2-5 TRBV2 - - ASSKSPGEETQY
TRBJ1-5 TRBV10-3 - - ATSRGEGNQPQH
TRBJ2-1 TRBV28 - TRBD2 ASSPWGSGRSNEQF
TRBJ2-3 TRBV21-1 - - ASSNPWTGGDLSATDTQY
TRBJ1-2 TRBV2 - - ASSELTGRDGYT
TRBJ2-1 TRBV5-4 - - ASSPAPPGQTSYNEQF
TRBJ1-6 TRBV7-8 - TRBD1 ASSLVDRSNSPLH
TRBJ2-1 TRBV28 - - ATTRGGSYNEQF
TRBJ1-2 TRBV5-4 - - ASSFSRDNYGYT
TRBJ2-3 TRBV11-2 - TRBD1 ASSRHRGGTDTQY
TRBJ2-1 TRBV7-6 - TRBD2 ASSRTSAYNEQF
TRBJ2-6 TRBV7-2 - - ASSPWAETGANVLT
TRBJ2-7 TRBV7-9 few TRBD1 ASSLTGVGEQY
TRBJ1-5 TRBV27 - - ASSRRTPGIANQPQH